This note documents a single T cell receptor beta chain sequence. The antigen is unknown. The CDR3 is 15 residues long. Germline CDR1 is MNHEY and CDR2 is SVGAGI. The ends were cut back, 2 bases at V and 2 bases at J, with 10 bases in the middle. This entry comes from a study of OX40 agonist ivuxolimab in advanced cancers. The overall study: Dose-escalation patients had hepatocellular carcinoma, melanoma, renal cell or head and neck cancer. Partial responses were observed in three patients, of whom one had hepatocellular carcinoma and two had cutaneous melanoma. Findings and caveats of the study: The average count of expanded clones was higher among CD8+ T cells than among CD4+.

Exclusion of a patient followed from autoimmune disease history or systemic immunosuppression. Assay: immunoSEQ multiplex PCR; the TCRdb copy retains only in-frame clones and omits some. The sample has 61,000 or so clones; 80% to 85% are singletons. The material sequenced was CD4+ or CD8+ T cells sorted from blood, taken in a trial of the OX40 agonist ivuxolimab. This chain joins TRBV6-5 and TRBJ1-3; weak D call: TRBD1 (5 bases). This TCR derives from an adult with an advanced solid tumor such as melanoma, head and neck, liver or kidney cancer. CDR3 residues: CASSYGSGAGNTIYF. Here the CDR3 DNA reads TGTGCCAGCAGTTACGGGTCGGGGGCTGGAAACACCATATATTTT.